A selection of T cell receptor beta chains follows, all from one sample in a study of cytomegalovirus exposure and HLA in healthy donors. Assay used: immunoSEQ multiplex PCR; TCRdb lists only in-frame clones, some missing. Of 130,000 to 150,000 clones detected, 60% to 80% appear once; the ten largest clones hold about 1.7%. Sequenced input: PBMCs. The receptors originated from a woman younger than 45 in good health and CMV-seronegative. Each CDR3 is given with its conserved first and last residue. A D gene is named only where the DNA matches it firmly. Rows may omit the clone size; those that give it use once, few, many or a size class.

-	TRBV25-1	TRBJ2-6	-	CASSRQSSGANVLTF	TGTGCCAGCAGTAGACAGAGCTCTGGGGCCAACGTCCTGACTTTC
TRBD1	TRBV10-3	TRBJ2-2	-	CAISEGTGPNTGELFF	TGTGCCATCAGTGAAGGGACAGGGCCAAACACCGGGGAGCTGTTTTTT
TRBD2	TRBV6-1	TRBJ2-3	-	CASSESTGFSGGTQYF	TGTGCCAGCAGTGAATCTACAGGGTTTAGCGGGGGTACGCAGTATTTT
TRBD1	TRBV7-9	TRBJ1-1	-	CASSLGQGDEAFF	TGTGCCAGCAGCTTAGGACAGGGGGATGAAGCTTTCTTT
TRBD1	TRBV5-1	TRBJ1-1	-	CASSLVAGGNTEAFF	TGCGCCAGCAGCTTGGTGGCAGGGGGGAACACTGAAGCTTTCTTT
-	TRBV4-2	TRBJ2-1	-	CASSREGGNSYNEQFF	TGTGCCAGCAGCCGAGAGGGGGGAAACTCCTACAATGAGCAGTTCTTC
TRBD1	TRBV14	TRBJ1-2	-	CASSQQQGAYGYTF	TGTGCCAGCAGCCAACAACAGGGGGCTTATGGCTACACCTTC
TRBD2	TRBV6-1	TRBJ2-1	-	CASSETSGGASGYNEQFF	TGTGCCAGCAGTGAGACTAGCGGGGGGGCATCTGGATACAATGAGCAGTTCTTC
-	TRBV7-6	TRBJ2-7	few	CASSLAGGPREQYF	TGTGCCAGCAGCTTAGCGGGGGGGCCGCGTGAGCAGTACTTC
-	TRBV30	TRBJ2-2	-	CAWSRGPNPEGLGTGELFF	TGTGCCTGGAGTAGGGGGCCCAACCCGGAGGGGCTTGGGACCGGGGAGCTGTTTTTT
-	TRBV2	TRBJ1-5	-	CASRQNSNQPQHF	TGTGCCAGCAGACAAAATAGCAATCAGCCCCAGCATTTT
TRBD1	TRBV6-5	TRBJ1-2	-	CASSYGQDINYGYTF	TGTGCCAGCAGTTACGGACAGGATATTAACTATGGCTACACCTTC
-	TRBV11-1	TRBJ2-3	few	CASSHGLGASTDTQYF	TGTGCCAGCAGTCATGGGTTAGGGGCGAGCACAGATACGCAGTATTTT
-	TRBV27	TRBJ1-4	-	CASSRGGGHEKLFF	TGTGCCAGCAGCCGAGGGGGTGGGCATGAAAAACTGTTTTTT
-	TRBV6-5	TRBJ2-2	-	CASSLTGNTGELFF	TGTGCCAGCAGTCTGACAGGAAACACCGGGGAGCTGTTTTTT
TRBD1	TRBV2	TRBJ2-7	-	CASSDRGTHEQYF	TGTGCCAGCTCCGACAGGGGGACCCACGAGCAGTACTTC
TRBD1	TRBV7-2	TRBJ1-1	-	CASSSPLQGARAEAFF	TGTGCCAGCAGCTCCCCTCTCCAGGGGGCGCGGGCTGAAGCTTTCTTT
-	TRBV10-3	TRBJ1-5	once	CAISTENHQPQHF	TGTGCCATCTCGACAGAAAATCATCAGCCCCAGCATTTT
TRBD1	TRBV9	TRBJ1-1	-	CASSADPGQGNTEAFF	TGTGCCAGCAGCGCGGACCCGGGACAGGGGAACACTGAAGCTTTCTTT
-	TRBV7-2	TRBJ1-1	-	CASSLQMNTEAFF	TGTGCCAGCAGCTTACAGATGAACACTGAAGCTTTCTTT
-	TRBV28	TRBJ1-5	-	CASSLHSNQPQHF	TGTGCCAGCAGTTTACATAGCAATCAGCCCCAGCATTTT
-	TRBV5-1	TRBJ2-5	-	CASSPDTSPGGETQYF	TGCGCCAGCAGCCCGGATACTAGCCCCGGGGGAGAGACCCAGTACTTC
TRBD1	TRBV4-2	TRBJ1-5	-	CASSQAGTENQPQHF	TGTGCCAGCAGCCAAGCCGGGACAGAAAATCAGCCCCAGCATTTT
TRBD1	TRBV7-3	TRBJ2-7	-	CASNSPEQGIHEQYF	TGTGCCAGCAACTCACCCGAACAGGGGATCCACGAGCAGTACTTC
TRBD1	TRBV11-3	TRBJ1-1	-	CASSPGQGAMNTEAFF	TGTGCCAGCAGCCCCGGACAGGGGGCCATGAACACTGAAGCTTTCTTT